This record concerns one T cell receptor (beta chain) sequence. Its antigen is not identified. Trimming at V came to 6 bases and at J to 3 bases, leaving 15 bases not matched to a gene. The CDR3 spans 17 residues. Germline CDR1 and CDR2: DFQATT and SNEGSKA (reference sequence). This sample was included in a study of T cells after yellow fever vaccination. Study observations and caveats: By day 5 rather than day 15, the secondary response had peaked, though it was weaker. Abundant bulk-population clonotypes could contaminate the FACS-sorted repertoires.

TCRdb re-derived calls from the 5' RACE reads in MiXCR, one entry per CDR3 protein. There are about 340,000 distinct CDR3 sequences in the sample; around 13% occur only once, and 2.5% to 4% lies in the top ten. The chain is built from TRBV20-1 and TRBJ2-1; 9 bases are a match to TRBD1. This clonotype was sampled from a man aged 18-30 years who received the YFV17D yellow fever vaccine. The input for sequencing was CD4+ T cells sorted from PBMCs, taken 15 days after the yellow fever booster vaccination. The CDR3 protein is CSARRARGQGFYNEQFF. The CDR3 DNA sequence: TGCAGTGCCCGCCGGGCCCGGGGACAGGGATTCTACAATGAGCAGTTCTTC.